This TCR beta chain was recovered during a study of breast tumors, draining lymph nodes, adjacent tissues. In TCRdb, the multiplex PCR reads were re-called with MiXCR into one record per CDR3 protein. This sample carries 130,000 or so distinct CDR3 sequences, roughly 33% of them seen once, and the ten largest clones take around 2.5%. Breast cancer patients provided tissue from their axillary draining lymph nodes. The junction had 2 bases not matched to a gene; V was cut back by 2 bases and J by 3 bases. Germline V CDR1 and CDR2: SNHLY, FYNNEI. The CDR3 runs 15 residues. The study's findings and limits: Luminal-like breast cancer showed significantly greater tumor-nontumor repertoire similarity than basal-like breast cancer did. Findings are consistent with lymph node origin and intratumoral expansion of most tumor T cells. The lymph node origin of tumor T cells was framed as consistent with a hypothesis, not demonstrated. Compared with lymph nodes, tumors were less diverse; compared with nontumor tissue, more.

This clonotype was found many times. What it binds is unknown. The source is a female donor with breast cancer. Some clones in this sample may be carry-over from other donors' samples. The chain carries TRBV2 and TRBJ2-2; TRBD1 matches 8 bases. The sequencing sample was made of axillary lymph node tissue. The CDR3 region has the DNA TGTGCCAGCAGTGAACAGGGGGCCGACACCGGGGAGCTGTTTTTT. It codes for CASSEQGADTGELFF.